This TCR beta chain appears in the sequencing data of a study of vaccination effects on CD4 cells after COVID-19. A remark on this clone: No antigen is known for it.

Before any sequencing was done, the ViraFEST assay used viral peptide pools to expand antigen-specific CD4+ T cells. After about 10 days in culture, the CD4+ T cells were isolated. Every well housed more than 1.5 million PBMC, which grew in culture alongside roughly 10 IU/ml IL-2 and about 10 ug/ml peptides. Cells had half their medium changed to IL-2 medium on days 3 and 7. The CDR3 runs 16 residues. Germline V gene sequence: CDR1 SNHLY, CDR2 FYNNEI. With 7 bases clipped from V and 2 bases from J, the junction kept 10 bases outside the gene matches. The method was immunoSEQ multiplex PCR; TCRdb's version includes in-frame clones alone and lacks a portion of them. The sample carries about 14,000 clones, just over 75% recorded once.

Sequencing used CD4+ T cells from PBMCs cultured with HCoV-229E spike peptides, obtained before COVID-19 vaccination. The gene calls are TRBV2 and TRBJ2-5; 10 nucleotides align to TRBD2. This clonotype originated in a human donor who received a COVID-19 vaccine. CDR3 loop: CASTPRASGRQETQYF. The CDR3 DNA is TGTGCCAGCACCCCTCGGGCTAGCGGGAGACAAGAGACCCAGTACTTC.